One sample yielded the 30 T cell receptor beta chains listed below, sequenced in a study of PD-1 blockade in classical Hodgkin lymphoma. Some clones are missing from TCRdb's copy, which holds only in-frame ones; the method was immunoSEQ multiplex PCR. The sample holds tens of thousands of clones, roughly 78% seen once. Every patient relapsed after autologous stem cell transplantation, and brentuximab vedotin exposure varied. Material: peripheral blood mononuclear cells (PBMCs), obtained at baseline. The receptors originated from a human donor with classical Hodgkin lymphoma.

The chain joins TRBV7-9 to TRBJ2-4; D call uncertain. The CDR3 extends over 16 amino acids. Germline loops: CDR1 SEHNR, CDR2 FQNEAQ (reference sequence). Trimming removed 1 base from V and 2 bases from J, with 12 bases in between. The CDR3, as DNA: TGTGCCAGCAGCTTAGGGGCAGGAACTACCAAAAACATTCAGTACTTC. Translated, it gives CASSLGAGTTKNIQYF.

This chain uses TRBV2 with TRBJ2-7; D possibly corresponds to TRBD2 (5 bases). The CDR3 extends over 13 amino acids. With 7 bases removed from V and 0 bases from J, the gap between germline ends came to 10 bases. Germline CDR1 is SNHLY and CDR2 is FYNNEI. The chain's CDR3 is CASNGRASYEQYF. CDR3 sequence (DNA): TGTGCCAGCAATGGGAGAGCCTCCTACGAGCAGTACTTC.

The chain employs TRBV19 and TRBJ2-7, with 11 bases identical to TRBD2. The CDR3 covers 15 residues. Germline CDR1 LNHDA, CDR2 SQIVND (reference sequence). V gave up 5 bases and J gave up 0 bases; unmatched junction bases: 3. The DNA for the CDR3 is TGTGCCAGTAGTGGACTAGCGGGCGTCTCCTACGAGCAGTACTTC. This translates into CASSGLAGVSYEQYF. Based on the CDR3 plus reference TRBV19 and TRBJ2-7, the full variable domain is DGGITQSPKYLFRKEGQNVTLSCEQNLNHDAMYWYRQDPGQGLRLIYYSQIVNDFQKGDIAEGYSVSREKKESFPLTVTSAQKNPTAFYLCASSGLAGVSYEQYFGPGTRLTVT.

This chain joins TRBV5-4 and TRBJ1-1; D unresolved. Between the trimmed V and J ends, which lost 0 bases and 1 base, there was a span of 13 bases. The V gene's germline CDR1 is SGHNT and CDR2 YYREEE (reference sequence). The CDR3 loop spans 16 amino acids. Here the CDR3 reads CASSLAAGSTNTEAFF. DNA for the CDR3: TGTGCCAGCAGCTTGGCCGCGGGTTCTACGAACACTGAAGCTTTCTTT.

This clone has only a few counts. A far larger clone is off by one base, so a read error is likely. The sample contains more than one DNA sequence encoding this CDR3. The chain combines TRBV11-2 with TRBJ1-2; D gene unclear. Per the germline V gene, CDR1 is SGHAT and CDR2 is FQNNGV. The CDR3 runs 15 residues. With 5 bases removed from V and 4 bases from J, the gap between germline ends came to 17 bases. The CDR3 sequence: CASSQGYGHPYGYTF. For the CDR3, the DNA is TGTGCCAGCAGCCAAGGGTATGGGCACCCCTATGGCTACACCTTC.

The chain employs TRBV30 and TRBJ2-3; 9 bases match TRBD2. V lost 0 bases to trimming and J lost 6 bases; unmatched junction nucleotides: 10. Germline V gene data show CDR1 as GTSNPN and CDR2 as SVGIG (reference sequence). The CDR3 spans 16 residues. CDR3 bases: TGTGCCTGGAGTGTCATTGGGCGGGGGGGCAAGGATACGCAGTATTTT. It specifies CAWSVIGRGGKDTQYF.

The chain uses TRBV6-5 and TRBJ2-7, with 8 bases matching TRBD1. V lost 0 bases, J lost 7 bases, and 8 bases stayed unmatched. Germline V CDR1 and CDR2: MNHEY, SVGAGI. The CDR3 consists of 15 residues. In DNA, the CDR3 is TGTGCCAGCAGTTACTCGGACAGGGCTCTAGGGGAGCAGTACTTC. This encodes CASSYSDRALGEQYF.

The V and J genes are TRBV2 and TRBJ1-3, with D tentatively TRBD1 (6 bases). V was cut by 4 bases and J by 3 bases, with 13 bases left in between. CDR1 is SNHLY, CDR2 FYNNEI, per germline. The CDR3 extends over 15 amino acids. The chain's CDR3 is CASSGLDSFGNTIYF. For the CDR3, the DNA is TGTGCCAGCAGTGGATTGGACAGTTTTGGAAACACCATATATTTT. The full variable domain, its missing parts supplied by reference TRBV2 and TRBJ1-3, is EPEVTQTPSHQVTQMGQEVILRCVPISNHLYFYWYRQILGQKVEFLVSFYNNEISEKSEIFDDQFSVERPDGSNFTLKIRSTKLEDSAMYFCASSGLDSFGNTIYFGEGSWLTVV.

This clone appeared a single time. The chain joins TRBV19 to TRBJ2-5; the match to TRBD2 covers 7 bases. The CDR3 is made up of 13 amino acids. V dropped 4 bases and J dropped 1; count of bases not matched to a gene: 0. Germline V lookup: CDR1 LNHDA, CDR2 SQIVND (reference sequence). CDR3 sequence (DNA): TGTGCCAGTAGTAGGGGGGGCCAAGAGACCCAGTACTTC. The encoded protein is CASSRGGQETQYF. Based on the CDR3 plus reference TRBV19 and TRBJ2-5, the full variable domain is DGGITQSPKYLFRKEGQNVTLSCEQNLNHDAMYWYRQDPGQGLRLIYYSQIVNDFQKGDIAEGYSVSREKKESFPLTVTSAQKNPTAFYLCASSRGGQETQYFGPGTRLLVL.

This chain's CDR3 is CASSYRGDSPLHF. The CDR3 DNA reads TGTGCCAGCAGTTACAGGGGGGATTCACCCCTCCACTTT. The chain uses TRBV6-6 and TRBJ1-6; possibly TRBD1 for D (6 bases). The germline V and J ends were trimmed by 2 bases and 8 bases, with 7 bases remaining between them. The CDR3 spans 13 residues. Germline loops: CDR1 MNHNY, CDR2 SVGAGI (reference sequence).

The V and J genes are TRBV4-1 and TRBJ1-2, with 9 nucleotides matching TRBD1. V lost 1 base to trimming and J lost 3 bases; unmatched junction nucleotides: 9. The germline CDR1 and CDR2 sequences are MGHRA and YSYEKL. The CDR3 is made up of 17 amino acids. The DNA for the CDR3 is TGCGCCAGCAGCCAAGGATTGAGACGGACAGGGGACTATGGCTACACCTTC. It is translated as CASSQGLRRTGDYGYTF.

The rearrangement uses TRBV11-2 and TRBJ1-4; D may be TRBD1 (5 bases). Per germline, CDR1 SGHAT and CDR2 FQNNGV. Trimming removed 1 base at V and 7 bases at J, with 13 bases between. This CDR3 is 15 amino acids long. CDR3 DNA sequence: TGTGCCAGCAGCTTAGGGGCAACCGGGGGTGAAAAACTGTTTTTT. Translated: CASSLGATGGEKLFF.

This sequence joins TRBV5-1 and TRBJ2-7; 11 bases fit TRBD2. The junction had 1 base not matched to a gene; V was cut back by 2 bases and J by 0 bases. The CDR3 contains 15 residues. Germline V CDR1 and CDR2: SGHRS, YFSETQ. CDR3 nucleotides: TGCGCCAGCAGCTTTAGCGGGGGGGCCTCCTACGAGCAGTACTTC. Translating gives CASSFSGGASYEQYF. Supplemented by reference TRBV5-1 and TRBJ2-7, the full variable domain reads KAGVTQTPRYLIKTRGQQVTLSCSPISGHRSVSWYQQTPGQGLQFLFEYFSETQRNKGNFPGRFSGRQFSNSRSEMNVSTLELGDSALYLCASSFSGGASYEQYFGPGTRLTVT.

The gene calls are TRBV25-1 and TRBJ2-5; 9 positions match TRBD1. Germline V gene sequence: CDR1 MGHDK, CDR2 SYGVNS. V lost 8 bases, J lost 1 base, and 14 bases stayed unmatched. The CDR3 spans 17 residues. The CDR3 is CASGIPEQGASQETQYF. The CDR3 region has the DNA TGTGCCAGCGGGATCCCAGAACAGGGGGCCTCCCAAGAGACCCAGTACTTC.

The genes are TRBV18 and TRBJ2-3; D remains unclear. Germline CDR1 reads KGHSH; CDR2 reads LQKENI. CDR3 size: 13 residues. Trimming removed 1 base from V and 5 bases from J, with 7 bases in between. The CDR3 loop reads CASSPLEGDTQYF. The DNA for the CDR3 is TGTGCCAGCTCACCACTAGAAGGAGATACGCAGTATTTT.

The chain carries TRBV19 and TRBJ1-5; D is uncertain. Germline-derived CDR1 and CDR2 are LNHDA and SQIVND (reference sequence). V lost 3 bases and J lost 5, with 14 bases in between. The CDR3 spans 15 residues. The CDR3, as DNA: TGTGCCAGTAGTATCTTTCTGGGTTTGGATCAGCCCCAGCATTTT. This encodes CASSIFLGLDQPQHF. Filled out from reference TRBV19 and TRBJ1-5, the complete variable domain reads DGGITQSPKYLFRKEGQNVTLSCEQNLNHDAMYWYRQDPGQGLRLIYYSQIVNDFQKGDIAEGYSVSREKKESFPLTVTSAQKNPTAFYLCASSIFLGLDQPQHFGDGTRLSIL.

DNA of the CDR3: TGTGCCAGCCGCCCTACAACGACTAGCACAGATACGCAGTATTTT. Translated, it gives CASRPTTTSTDTQYF. This chain links TRBV19 with TRBJ2-3; D unclear. This CDR3 region has 15 residues. V lost 9 bases and J 0 bases, leaving 16 bases between the germline ends. Germline V CDR1 and CDR2: LNHDA, SQIVND (reference sequence).

The chain employs TRBV5-6 and TRBJ2-7, with a weak D call TRBD1 (6 bases). CDR3 length: 11 amino acids. The ends were cut back, 0 bases at V and 9 bases at J, with 7 bases in the middle. The germline gives CDR1 SGHDT, CDR2 YYEEEE. The CDR3 protein is CASSLGGGQYF. DNA of the CDR3: TGTGCCAGCAGCTTGGGAGGGGGGCAGTACTTC.

This chain joins TRBV2 and TRBJ2-3; the match to TRBD1 covers 8 bases. Germline values: CDR1 SNHLY, CDR2 FYNNEI. CDR3 length: 13 amino acids. V dropped 6 bases and J dropped 1; count of bases not matched to a gene: 0. The CDR3 region is CASRDRGTDTQYF. Here the CDR3 DNA reads TGTGCCAGCAGGGACAGGGGCACAGATACGCAGTATTTT.

V usage is TRBV29-1 and J usage is TRBJ1-1; D ambiguous. Germline values: CDR1 SQVTM, CDR2 ANQGSEA. V was pared by 4 bases and J by 1 base, with 4 bases between. This CDR3 comprises 11 residues. This CDR3 reads CSVAANTEAFF. Here the CDR3 DNA reads TGCAGCGTTGCAGCGAACACTGAAGCTTTCTTT.

CDR3 sequence reads: CASTPTSGGTDTQYF. In nucleotides, the CDR3 is TGTGCCAGCACCCCGACTAGCGGGGGTACAGATACGCAGTATTTT. The chain links TRBV6-4 to TRBJ2-3; 12 bases match TRBD2. There are 15 residues in the CDR3. Germline V CDR1 and CDR2: MRHNA, SNTAGT. Trimming took 7 bases from V and 3 from J; bases not matched to a gene: 5.

As for this clone: An end of the junction differs from the germline gene, which may be a read error. The chain joins TRBV2 to TRBJ2-3, with a possible D match to TRBD1 (6 bases). Germline V lookup: CDR1 SNHLY, CDR2 FYNNEI. This CDR3 is 17 amino acids long. The CDR3 sequence: CASSPRYRDISTDMQYF. CDR3 coding DNA: TGTGCCAGCAGCCCCAGATACCGGGACATTAGCACAGATATGCAGTATTTT.

This clone is medium-sized (0.01 to 0.1%) within its sample. The rearrangement uses TRBV25-1 and TRBJ1-6; 7 bases agree with TRBD1. In germline, CDR1 is MGHDK, CDR2 SYGVNS. The CDR3 is made up of 14 amino acids. The V gene end was trimmed by 8 bases and the J gene end by 7 bases; junction bases not matched to a gene: 8. CDR3 sequence (DNA): TGTGCCAGCGCCGACAGGGTTTCGAATTCACCCCTCCACTTT. Translating it yields CASADRVSNSPLHF.

This clone was detected once. V and J are TRBV30 and TRBJ1-5, with 7 bases that match TRBD1. The V gene end was trimmed by 1 base and the J gene end by 7 bases; junction bases not matched to a gene: 4. The germline V gene encodes CDR1 GTSNPN and CDR2 SVGIG (reference sequence). This CDR3 contains 13 residues. CDR3 DNA sequence: TGTGCCTGGAGTGGGACAGGAATCCAGCCCCAGCATTTT. Residues: CAWSGTGIQPQHF.

As regards this clone: This CDR3 is also generated by other DNA sequences in the sample. The rearrangement joins TRBV9 to TRBJ2-1, with 8 bases lining up with TRBD1. V lost 3 bases and J lost 2; bases outside the gene matches: 7. The CDR3 is made up of 16 amino acids. Looked up from germline, CDR1 is SGDLS and CDR2 is YYNGEE. DNA for the CDR3: TGTGCCAGCAGCGGCCCCTCAGGGGGCGCCTACAATGAGCAGTTCTTC. This encodes CASSGPSGGAYNEQFF.

The J gene is TRBJ2-2, the V gene TRBV6-6, with D perhaps TRBD1 or TRBD2 (5 bases each). Germline values: CDR1 MNHNY, CDR2 SVGAGI (reference sequence). This CDR3 is built from 15 residues. Trimming cost V 4 bases and J 0 bases, with 9 bases left between them. The CDR3 is CASSFRGANTGELFF. In DNA form, the CDR3 reads TGTGCCAGCAGTTTCCGGGGCGCGAACACCGGGGAGCTGTTTTTT.

This rearrangement joins TRBV5-1 to TRBJ2-5, with 9 nucleotides matching TRBD1. The CDR3 spans 14 residues. V dropped 3 bases and J dropped 5; count of bases not matched to a gene: 5. CDR1 and CDR2 from the germline V gene are SGHRS and YFSETQ. This CDR3 reads CASSSQGAEETQYF. In DNA, the CDR3 is TGCGCCAGCAGCTCACAGGGGGCGGAGGAGACCCAGTACTTC.

The rearrangement links TRBV9 to TRBJ2-3, with D possibly being TRBD1 or TRBD2 (5 bases each). V lost 0 bases and J lost 0, with 11 bases in between. Germline assignment: CDR1 SGDLS and CDR2 YYNGEE. The length of the CDR3 is 16 residues. CDR3 protein: CASSVDGATSTDTQYF. The CDR3 DNA reads as TGTGCCAGCAGCGTAGACGGGGCGACTAGCACAGATACGCAGTATTTT.

The chain recombines TRBV11-3 with TRBJ2-5, with a tentative D call TRBD2 (7 bases). The length of the CDR3 is 15 residues. Trimming stripped 3 bases from V and 5 bases from J, with 16 bases between. Germline CDR1 reads SGHNT; CDR2 reads YENEEA. The CDR3 here is CASSFEGGPGETQYF. CDR3 nucleotide sequence: TGTGCCAGCAGCTTCGAGGGGGGGCCGGGTGAGACCCAGTACTTC.

The V call is TRBV7-9, the J call TRBJ2-7; tentatively, D is TRBD1 or TRBD2 (6 bases each). Trimming shortened V by 5 bases and J by 0 bases, and 26 bases separated the two germline ends. CDR3 size: 19 residues. Germline V CDR1 and CDR2: SEHNR, FQNEAQ (reference sequence). In DNA, the CDR3 is TGTGCCAGCAGCGAACCTAGCGAAGGGGGATTTTTTAGCTCCTACGAGCAGTACTTC. Its protein product is CASSEPSEGGFFSSYEQYF. The variable domain in full, completed from reference TRBV7-9 and TRBJ2-7, reads DTGVSQNPRHKITKRGQNVTFRCDPISEHNRLYWYRQTLGQGPEFLTYFQNEAQLEKSRLLSDRFSAERPKGSFSTLEIQRTEQGDSAMYLCASSEPSEGGFFSSYEQYFGPGTRLTVT.